This passage covers 14 T cell receptor beta chains from one sample sequenced in a study of control samples from healthy donors and cancer patients. Using immunoSEQ multiplex PCR, the repertoire was profiled, and TCRdb retains in-frame clones only, with some absent. The sample shows 69,000 or so clones, 94% of them seen only once. Input material: blood. These receptors all come from a woman under 40 in good health.

The V call is TRBV7-8, the J call TRBJ1-3, with D tentatively TRBD1 (5 bases). Trimming took off 5 bases at V and 2 bases at J, with 16 bases between the two ends. CDR1 and CDR2 from the germline V gene are SGHVS and FQNEAQ. The CDR3 is 16 residues long. The CDR3 sequence is CASSPRLGVAGNTIYF. The CDR3 DNA reads as TGTGCCAGCAGCCCTCGATTGGGGGTAGCTGGAAACACCATATATTTT.

The chain combines TRBV19 with TRBJ2-1; 8 nucleotides agree with TRBD2. The CDR3 extends over 14 amino acids. Germline V CDR1 and CDR2: LNHDA, SQIVND (reference sequence). Germline trimming cut 7 bases from V and 6 bases from J; bases unmatched to any gene: 8. The CDR3 spells CASTISGGPNEQFF. The CDR3 nucleotides are TGTGCCAGTACCATAAGCGGGGGTCCCAATGAGCAGTTCTTC.

The J gene is TRBJ1-2, the V gene TRBV2; no clear D gene. V lost 1 base and J lost 4, with 10 bases in between. This CDR3 contains 14 residues. In germline, CDR1 is SNHLY, CDR2 FYNNEI. The CDR3 DNA is TGTGCCAGCAGTGAAGGGGTTGCCGTCTATGGCTACACCTTC. Translation: CASSEGVAVYGYTF.

This clone appeared once. This chain links TRBV10-1 with TRBJ1-3; D perhaps matches TRBD1 (6 bases). Germline V CDR1 and CDR2: WNHNN, SYGVQD (reference sequence). The V end was cut by 11 bases, the J end by 2 bases, with 22 bases between. The CDR3 has 16 residues. CDR3 sequence: CAPRRPSDRTGNTIYF. DNA of the CDR3: TGCGCCCCCCGACGCCCCTCAGACAGGACTGGAAACACCATATATTTT.

The chain combines TRBV6-1 with TRBJ2-3, with D unclear. V was cut by 3 bases and J by 4 bases, with 14 bases left in between. The germline gives CDR1 MNHNS, CDR2 SASEGT. The CDR3 sequence is 15 residues long. The CDR3 here is CASSDAPGHADTQYF. The CDR3 nucleotides are TGTGCCAGCAGTGATGCTCCCGGGCACGCAGATACGCAGTATTTT.

The chain has TRBV6-5 and TRBJ1-5, with D maybe TRBD1 (6 bases). V lost 6 bases and J lost 5, with 17 bases in between. The CDR3 covers 15 residues. Germline V gene data show CDR1 as MNHEY and CDR2 as SVGAGI. CDR3 nucleotide sequence: TGTGCCAGCAGCCCCAACAGGGTTGGGGATCAGCCCCAGCATTTT. This encodes CASSPNRVGDQPQHF.

The chain joins TRBV13 to TRBJ1-1; the D gene is possibly TRBD1 (5 bases). Per the germline V gene, CDR1 is PRHDT and CDR2 is FYEKMQ (reference sequence). The CDR3 runs 13 residues. Deletions cut 0 bases from V and 9 bases from J, with 11 bases between. The CDR3 loop is CASSLGRESKAFF. CDR3 coding DNA: TGTGCCAGCAGCTTAGGCAGGGAAAGTAAAGCTTTCTTT.

V usage is TRBV9 and J usage is TRBJ2-3; D is ambiguous. The CDR3 spans 13 residues. Germline CDR1 is SGDLS and CDR2 is YYNGEE. The V and J ends lost 0 bases and 10 bases respectively, with 12 bases between them. The CDR3 nucleotides are TGTGCCAGCAGCGTAGACGGTTTGGATCCGCAGTATTTT. Translating it yields CASSVDGLDPQYF.

The rearrangement links TRBV13 to TRBJ2-5, with TRBD1 matching 8 bases. The CDR3 has 13 residues. Germline V gene sequence: CDR1 PRHDT, CDR2 FYEKMQ (reference sequence). After removal of 5 bases from V and 7 bases from J, the junction contained 6 bases not matched to a gene. The CDR3 sequence is CASSPSDRATQYF. DNA of the CDR3: TGTGCCAGCAGCCCCTCGGACAGGGCGACCCAGTACTTC.

The chain combines TRBV5-6 with TRBJ1-2; D gene ambiguous. CDR1 SGHDT and CDR2 YYEEEE come from the germline V gene. Deletions cut 0 bases from V and 6 bases from J, with 9 bases between. The CDR3 runs to 13 residues. The CDR3 region has the DNA TGTGCCAGCAGCTTGGCGAAAGTCGATGGCTACACCTTC. It translates to CASSLAKVDGYTF.

The chain links TRBV28 to TRBJ2-2; 11 bases match TRBD2. The CDR3 has 15 residues. The germline CDR1 and CDR2 sequences are MDHEN and SYDVKM. The ends lost 6 bases at V and 4 bases at J; junction bases unmatched: 4. The CDR3 DNA reads as TGTGCCAGCAGACTAGCGGGGGCCCCCACCGGGGAGCTGTTTTTT. It codes for CASRLAGAPTGELFF.

DNA of the CDR3: TGTGCCAGCAGCTTAAAGGGGGGTCAGCCCCAGCATTTT. Translation: CASSLKGGQPQHF. V and J are TRBV7-3 and TRBJ1-5; D perhaps matches TRBD1 (6 bases). This CDR3 has 13 residues. Germline V gene data show CDR1 as SGHTA and CDR2 as FQGTGA. Trimming took 1 base from V and 6 from J, leaving 7 bases between them.

The chain is built from TRBV7-8 and TRBJ1-1; no definite D call. The V and J ends lost 1 base and 2 bases respectively, with 2 bases between them. The CDR3 runs to 12 residues. Looked up from germline, CDR1 is SGHVS and CDR2 is FQNEAQ. The CDR3 DNA reads as TGTGCCAGCAGCTTAGACAACACTGAAGCTTTCTTT. Translation gives CASSLDNTEAFF.

The V and J genes are TRBV6-5 and TRBJ1-6, with 9 bases that match TRBD1. The germline V gene has CDR1 MNHEY and CDR2 SVGAGI. The CDR3 runs to 15 residues. Trimming removed 0 bases from V and 14 bases from J; junction bases left unmatched: 8. The CDR3 loop reads CASSYSDRGRSTLHF. CDR3 in DNA: TGTGCCAGCAGTTACTCGGACAGGGGACGCAGTACCCTCCACTTT.